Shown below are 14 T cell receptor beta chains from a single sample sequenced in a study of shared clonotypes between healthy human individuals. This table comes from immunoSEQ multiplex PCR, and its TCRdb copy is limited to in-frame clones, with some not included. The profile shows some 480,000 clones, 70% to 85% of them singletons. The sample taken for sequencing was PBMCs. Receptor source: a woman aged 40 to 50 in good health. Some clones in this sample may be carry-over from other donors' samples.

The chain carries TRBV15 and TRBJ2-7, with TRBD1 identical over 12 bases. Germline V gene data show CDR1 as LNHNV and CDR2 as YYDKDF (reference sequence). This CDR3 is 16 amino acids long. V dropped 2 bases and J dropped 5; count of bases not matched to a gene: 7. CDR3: CATSRLPGTGGHEQYF. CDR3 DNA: TGTGCCACCAGCAGATTACCCGGGACAGGGGGCCACGAGCAGTACTTC.

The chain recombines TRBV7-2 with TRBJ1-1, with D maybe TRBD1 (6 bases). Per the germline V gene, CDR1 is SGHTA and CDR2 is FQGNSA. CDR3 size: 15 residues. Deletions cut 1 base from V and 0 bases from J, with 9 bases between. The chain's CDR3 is CASSLGHRVNTEAFF. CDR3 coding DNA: TGTGCCAGCAGCTTAGGGCACAGGGTGAACACTGAAGCTTTCTTT.

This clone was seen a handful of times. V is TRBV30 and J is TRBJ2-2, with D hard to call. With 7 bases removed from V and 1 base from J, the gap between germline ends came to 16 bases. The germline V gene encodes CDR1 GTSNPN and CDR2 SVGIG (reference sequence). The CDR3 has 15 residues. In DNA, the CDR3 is TGTGCCTCGGAACGAACACCAGGGAACACCGGGGAGCTGTTTTTT. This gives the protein CASERTPGNTGELFF.

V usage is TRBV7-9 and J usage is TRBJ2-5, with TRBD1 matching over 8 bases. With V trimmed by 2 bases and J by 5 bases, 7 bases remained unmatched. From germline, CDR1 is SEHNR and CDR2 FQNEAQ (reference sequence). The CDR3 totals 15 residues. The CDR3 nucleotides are TGTGCCAGCAGCTTAAACAGGGGGGCCTGGGAGACCCAGTACTTC. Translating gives CASSLNRGAWETQYF.

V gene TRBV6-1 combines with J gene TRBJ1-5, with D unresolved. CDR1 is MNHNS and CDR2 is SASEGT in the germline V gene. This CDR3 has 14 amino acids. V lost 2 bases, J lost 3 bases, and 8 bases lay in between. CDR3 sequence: CASSERTANQPQHF. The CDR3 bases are TGTGCCAGCAGTGAAAGAACAGCCAATCAGCCCCAGCATTTT.

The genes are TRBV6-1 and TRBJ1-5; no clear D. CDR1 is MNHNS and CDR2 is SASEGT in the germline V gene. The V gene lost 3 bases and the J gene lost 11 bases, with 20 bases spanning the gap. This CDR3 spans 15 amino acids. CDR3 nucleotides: TGTGCCAGCAGTGATACGGGGAATATTAATGGGGCCCAGCATTTT. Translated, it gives CASSDTGNINGAQHF.

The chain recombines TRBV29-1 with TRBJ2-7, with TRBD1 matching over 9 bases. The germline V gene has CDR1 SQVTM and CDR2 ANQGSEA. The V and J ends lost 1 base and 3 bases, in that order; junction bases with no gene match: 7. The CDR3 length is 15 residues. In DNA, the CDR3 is TGCAGCGTTGAAGGGGGGACAGGGAACCTCTACGAGCAGTACTTC. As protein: CSVEGGTGNLYEQYF.

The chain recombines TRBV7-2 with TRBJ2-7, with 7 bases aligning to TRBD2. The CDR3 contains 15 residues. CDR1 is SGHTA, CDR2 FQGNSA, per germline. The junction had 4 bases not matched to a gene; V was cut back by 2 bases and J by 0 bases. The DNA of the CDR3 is TGTGCCAGCAGCTTAAGACTAGCCAACTCCTACGAGCAGTACTTC. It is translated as CASSLRLANSYEQYF. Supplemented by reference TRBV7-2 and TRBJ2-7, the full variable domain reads GAGVSQSPSNKVTEKGKDVELRCDPISGHTALYWYRQSLGQGLEFLIYFQGNSAPDKSGLPSDRFSAERTGGSVSTLTIQRTQQEDSAVYLCASSLRLANSYEQYFGPGTRLTVT.

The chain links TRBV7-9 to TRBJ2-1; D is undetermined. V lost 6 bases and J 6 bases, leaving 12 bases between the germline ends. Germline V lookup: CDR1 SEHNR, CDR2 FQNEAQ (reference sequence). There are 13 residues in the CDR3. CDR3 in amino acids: CASRDPGFNEQFF. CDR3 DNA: TGTGCCAGCAGGGATCCCGGGTTCAATGAGCAGTTCTTC. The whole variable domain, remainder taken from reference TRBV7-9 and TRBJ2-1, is DTGVSQNPRHKITKRGQNVTFRCDPISEHNRLYWYRQTLGQGPEFLTYFQNEAQLEKSRLLSDRFSAERPKGSFSTLEIQRTEQGDSAMYLCASRDPGFNEQFFGPGTRLTVL.

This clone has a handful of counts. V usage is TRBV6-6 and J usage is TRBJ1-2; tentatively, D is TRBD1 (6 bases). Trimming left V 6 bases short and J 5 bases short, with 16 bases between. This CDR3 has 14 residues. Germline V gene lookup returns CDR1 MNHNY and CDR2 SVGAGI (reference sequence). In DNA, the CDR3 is TGTGCCAGCAGCCCCCGACAGGATTCGTATGGCTACACCTTC. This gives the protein CASSPRQDSYGYTF.

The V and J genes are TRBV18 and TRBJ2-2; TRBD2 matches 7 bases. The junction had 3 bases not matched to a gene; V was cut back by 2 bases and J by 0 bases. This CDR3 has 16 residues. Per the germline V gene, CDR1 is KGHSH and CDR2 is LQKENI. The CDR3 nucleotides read TGTGCCAGCTCACCAGTTCTAGCGGCGAACACCGGGGAGCTGTTTTTT. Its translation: CASSPVLAANTGELFF.

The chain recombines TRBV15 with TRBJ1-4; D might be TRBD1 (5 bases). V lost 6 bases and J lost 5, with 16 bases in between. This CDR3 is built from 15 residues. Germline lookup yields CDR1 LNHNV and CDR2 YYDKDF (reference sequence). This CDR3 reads CATSWTGTYNEKLFF. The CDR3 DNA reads TGTGCCACCAGTTGGACCGGGACCTACAATGAAAAACTGTTTTTT.

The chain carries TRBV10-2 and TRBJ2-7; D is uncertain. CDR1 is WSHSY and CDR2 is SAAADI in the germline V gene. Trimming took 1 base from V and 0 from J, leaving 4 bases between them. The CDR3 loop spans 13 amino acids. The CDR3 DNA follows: TGCGCCAGCAGTGAGTGGATCTCCTACGAGCAGTACTTC. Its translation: CASSEWISYEQYF.

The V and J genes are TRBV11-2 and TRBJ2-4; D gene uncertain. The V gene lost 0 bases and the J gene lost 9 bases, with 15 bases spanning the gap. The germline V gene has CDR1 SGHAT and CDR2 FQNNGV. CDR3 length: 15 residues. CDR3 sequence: CASSLEFGAIAIQYF. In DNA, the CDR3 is TGTGCCAGCAGCTTAGAATTTGGAGCAATTGCCATTCAGTACTTC. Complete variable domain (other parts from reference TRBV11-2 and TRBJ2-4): EAGVAQSPRYKIIEKRQSVAFWCNPISGHATLYWYQQILGQGPKLLIQFQNNGVVDDSQLPKDRFSAERLKGVDSTLKIQPAKLEDSAVYLCASSLEFGAIAIQYFGAGTRLSVL.